A single sample is the source of the 31 T cell receptor beta chains below, sequenced in a study of preoperative IRX-2 immunotherapy in early breast cancer. Profiled with immunoSEQ multiplex PCR; TCRdb holds only in-frame clones, not every one. This table holds 40,000 to 50,000 clones, around three quarters found once. Noted treatment: preoperative locoregional IRX-2 cytokine immunotherapy. Here the sequenced sample was tumor tissue, taken after IRX-2 immunotherapy. These receptors were taken from a human donor with breast cancer.

V is TRBV5-1 and J is TRBJ2-1; 11 positions match TRBD2. After removal of 3 bases from V and 4 bases from J, the junction contained 6 bases not matched to a gene. The CDR3 is 16 residues long. Germline-derived CDR1 and CDR2 are SGHRS and YFSETQ. The CDR3 protein is CASSSGGTSGYNEQFF. CDR3 DNA sequence: TGCGCCAGCAGCTCAGGGGGGACTAGCGGTTACAATGAGCAGTTCTTC.

The DNA of the CDR3 is TGTGCCAGCAGGGGCTACAGGGGGAACACCGGGGAGCTGTTTTTT. It yields the protein CASRGYRGNTGELFF. The chain joins TRBV7-5 to TRBJ2-2; TRBD1 was called by the table and not checked on the DNA. TRBV7-5 is an annotated pseudogene. The CDR3 covers 15 residues.

The chain couples TRBV22-1 to TRBJ2-3; the table's TRBD1 call for D was not verified on the DNA. TRBV22-1 is designated a pseudogene. This CDR3 region has 16 residues. The CDR3 here is CATSDPGTGAADTQYF. The CDR3 bases are TGTGCCACCAGTGATCCCGGGACAGGGGCTGCCGATACGCAGTATTTT.

This chain connects TRBV5-1 to TRBJ1-1, with D unclear. Trimming took off 0 bases at V and 1 base at J, with 10 bases between the two ends. Germline CDR1 and CDR2: SGHRS and YFSETQ. The CDR3 has 15 amino acids. The CDR3 nucleotides read TGCGCCAGCAGCTTGGAGCGGATCCCGAACACTGAAGCTTTCTTT. This translates into CASSLERIPNTEAFF.

The genes are TRBV6-4 and TRBJ1-6; weak D call: TRBD1 (6 bases). Trimming stripped 4 bases from V and 6 bases from J, with 16 bases between. Germline CDR1 reads MRHNA; CDR2 reads SNTAGT. The CDR3 sequence is 16 residues long. CDR3 in amino acids: CASSGAGTWANSPLHF. The CDR3 DNA reads TGTGCCAGCAGTGGGGCCGGGACATGGGCTAATTCACCCCTCCACTTT.

The rearrangement joins TRBV6-8 to TRBJ2-3; TRBD1 matches at 7 bases. Per germline, CDR1 MNHGY and CDR2 SAAAGT. This CDR3 spans 14 amino acids. Unmatched junction bases numbered 2, after V lost 2 bases and J lost 3 bases. The CDR3 region is CASSYIRGTDTQYF. CDR3 nucleotide sequence: TGTGCCAGCAGTTACATCAGGGGGACAGATACGCAGTATTTT.

This clone is labeled medium-sized. The V gene is TRBV6-8, the J gene TRBJ1-6; 9 nucleotides line up with TRBD1. There are 18 residues in the CDR3. The germline gives CDR1 MNHGY, CDR2 SAAAGT. V was pared by 0 bases and J by 0 bases, with 3 bases of the junction left unmatched. CDR3 bases: TGTGCCAGCAGTTACTCCGGACAGGGGAGCTCCTATAATTCACCCCTCCACTTT. Residues: CASSYSGQGSSYNSPLHF.

The chain carries TRBV5-1 and TRBJ2-6; a possible D gene is TRBD2 (6 bases). CDR1 SGHRS and CDR2 YFSETQ come from the germline V gene. The CDR3 sequence is 16 residues long. With 4 bases removed from V and 0 bases from J, the gap between germline ends came to 11 bases. The CDR3 coding sequence is TGCGCCAGCAGCCTGGACGGGAGCTCTGGGGCCAACGTCCTGACTTTC. Its translation: CASSLDGSSGANVLTF.

This clone was seen just once. The chain is built from TRBV29-1 and TRBJ2-2, with D hard to call. V lost 6 bases and J lost 1, with 9 bases in between. The CDR3 has 13 amino acids. Per the germline V gene, CDR1 is SQVTM and CDR2 is ANQGSEA. CDR3 residues: CSVREVNTGELFF. Here the CDR3 DNA reads TGCAGCGTACGTGAGGTGAACACCGGGGAGCTGTTTTTT.

This rearrangement joins TRBV30 to TRBJ1-5; possibly TRBD1 for D (5 bases). Per germline, CDR1 GTSNPN and CDR2 SVGIG (reference sequence). CDR3 size: 14 residues. V was shortened by 2 bases and J by 0 bases, with 8 bases between the two germline ends. The CDR3 reads CAWSRQYSNQPQHF. As DNA, the CDR3 is TGTGCCTGGAGTCGACAGTATAGCAATCAGCCCCAGCATTTT.

This clone was counted between two and nine times. The chain is built from TRBV6-8 and TRBJ2-5; 8 bases agree with TRBD2. The CDR3 totals 16 residues. Germline-derived CDR1 and CDR2 are MNHGY and SAAAGT. With V trimmed by 6 bases and J by 4 bases, 13 bases remained unmatched. The CDR3 loop is CASSRHPGGGGETQYF. CDR3 coding DNA: TGTGCCAGCAGCCGTCACCCGGGAGGGGGAGGAGAGACCCAGTACTTC.

The sample holds a few counts of this clone. The chain has TRBV10-2 and TRBJ2-7; 12 bases align to TRBD1. CDR3 length equals 14 residues. Looked up from germline, CDR1 is WSHSY and CDR2 is SAAADI. Trimming at V came to 5 bases and at J to 4 bases, leaving 3 bases not matched to a gene. The CDR3 spells CASSWDRGHYEQYF. For the CDR3, the DNA is TGCGCCAGCAGTTGGGACAGGGGGCATTACGAGCAGTACTTC.

The V and J genes are TRBV18 and TRBJ2-1; no clear D. Trimming left V 6 bases short and J 0 bases short, with 12 bases between. The CDR3 is 15 amino acids. CDR1 KGHSH and CDR2 LQKENI come from the germline V gene. CDR3 amino acids: CASSPDQSSYNEQFF. The CDR3, as DNA: TGTGCCAGCTCCCCCGACCAAAGCTCCTACAATGAGCAGTTCTTC. The variable domain in full, with the rest retrieved from reference TRBV18 and TRBJ2-1, is NAGVMQNPRHLVRRRGQEARLRCSPMKGHSHVYWYRQLPEEGLKFMVYLQKENIIDESGMPKERFSAEFPKEGPSILRIQQVVRGDSAAYFCASSPDQSSYNEQFFGPGTRLTVL.

This clone was seen only a few times. The V and J genes are TRBV5-1 and TRBJ2-2, with 9 bases matching TRBD1. There are 15 residues in the CDR3. V shed 5 bases and J 5 bases; nucleotides not matched to a gene: 7. Germline CDR1 SGHRS, CDR2 YFSETQ. CDR3 sequence (DNA): TGCGCCAGCAGGCAGACAGGGGGTTTGACCGGGGAGCTGTTTTTT. Its translation is CASRQTGGLTGELFF.

V is TRBV6-7 and J is TRBJ1-1; D not certain. TRBV6-7 is an open reading frame, and its role is uncertain. CDR3 length: 11 residues. V shed 8 bases and J shed 5 bases, with 9 bases lying between them. In DNA, the CDR3 is TGTGCCAGCCGGTGGGAGACTGAAGCTTTCTTT. Protein: CASRWETEAFF.

This clone was picked up a small number of times. The gene calls are TRBV5-1 and TRBJ2-2; TRBD2 aligns across 13 bases. V lost 4 bases and J lost 0; bases outside the gene matches: 9. CDR1 and CDR2 (germline): SGHRS, YFSETQ. The CDR3 length is 19 residues. The CDR3, as DNA: TGCGCCAGCAGCCCCCCGACTAGCGGGGGGACTCCGAACACCGGGGAGCTGTTTTTT. It encodes CASSPPTSGGTPNTGELFF.

This rearrangement joins TRBV29-1 to TRBJ1-1; 8 bases match TRBD1. The junction had 5 bases not matched to a gene; V was cut back by 5 bases and J by 3 bases. Per germline, CDR1 SQVTM and CDR2 ANQGSEA. This CDR3 is 13 amino acids long. The CDR3 nucleotides are TGCAGCGTTCGGACAGGGCAATACACTGAAGCTTTCTTT. It translates to CSVRTGQYTEAFF.

This clone showed up just a few times. This CDR3 is also generated by other DNA sequences in the sample. The chain uses TRBV6-8 and TRBJ1-1; D call uncertain. CDR3 length: 13 amino acids. Trimming shortened V by 6 bases and J by 1 base, and 9 bases separated the two germline ends. Germline values: CDR1 MNHGY, CDR2 SAAAGT. The DNA for the CDR3 is TGTGCCAGCAGACCCCAAGAGAACACTGAAGCTTTCTTT. This encodes CASRPQENTEAFF.

The rearrangement links TRBV29-1 to TRBJ1-1; D is perhaps TRBD1 (5 bases). The V gene lost 6 bases and the J gene lost 6 bases, with 17 bases spanning the gap. Germline CDR1 reads SQVTM; CDR2 reads ANQGSEA. CDR3 length equals 13 residues. In DNA form, the CDR3 reads TGCAGCGTGCGGCAGGGTGGATTATCTGAAGCTTTCTTT. Protein product: CSVRQGGLSEAFF.

This clone turned up a few times. The chain employs TRBV11-3 and TRBJ2-2; 9 bases align to TRBD2. The trim removed 5 bases at V and 1 base at J, leaving 14 bases unmatched. The CDR3 is made up of 19 amino acids. Germline V gene lookup returns CDR1 SGHNT and CDR2 YENEEA. This chain's CDR3 is CASSQGEASGALNTGELFF. In DNA form, the CDR3 reads TGTGCCAGCAGCCAGGGGGAGGCTAGCGGGGCTTTGAACACCGGGGAGCTGTTTTTT.

This rearrangement joins TRBV4-1 to TRBJ1-5; possible D gene TRBD1, 5 bases. Germline V lookup: CDR1 MGHRA, CDR2 YSYEKL. Between the trimmed V and J ends, which lost 4 bases and 5 bases, there was a span of 15 bases. The CDR3 is made up of 15 amino acids. This chain's CDR3 is CASSPVVGAHQPQHF. The CDR3 DNA reads as TGCGCCAGCAGCCCAGTGGTCGGGGCTCATCAGCCCCAGCATTTT.

V usage is TRBV6-8 and J usage is TRBJ2-2; 7 nucleotides align to TRBD1. CDR1 is MNHGY, CDR2 SAAAGT, per germline. J was trimmed by 1 base and V by 11 bases; bases with no gene match: 16. The CDR3 is 17 amino acids. CDR3 sequence: CAGPPGQSQMNTGELFF. Here the CDR3 DNA reads TGTGCCGGCCCCCCGGGACAGTCCCAGATGAACACCGGGGAGCTGTTTTTT.

V gene TRBV6-8 combines with J gene TRBJ1-2; possible D gene TRBD1, 5 bases. Trimming pared 5 bases from V and 0 bases from J, leaving 16 bases between. Germline V gene lookup returns CDR1 MNHGY and CDR2 SAAAGT. The CDR3 length is 16 residues. Here the CDR3 reads CASSTTVYSSNYGYTF. DNA for the CDR3: TGTGCCAGCAGTACGACAGTTTACTCTTCTAACTATGGCTACACCTTC.

V usage is TRBV5-1 and J usage is TRBJ1-4; D gene uncertain. This CDR3 has 15 residues. With 0 bases removed from V and 8 bases from J, the gap between germline ends came to 14 bases. The V gene's germline CDR1 is SGHRS and CDR2 YFSETQ. In DNA, the CDR3 is TGCGCCAGCAGCTTGGATGGGTCAATCGGGGAAAAACTGTTTTTT. It codes for CASSLDGSIGEKLFF. Full variable domain (remainder filled in from reference TRBV5-1 and TRBJ1-4): KAGVTQTPRYLIKTRGQQVTLSCSPISGHRSVSWYQQTPGQGLQFLFEYFSETQRNKGNFPGRFSGRQFSNSRSEMNVSTLELGDSALYLCASSLDGSIGEKLFFGSGTQLSVL.

V gene TRBV18 combines with J gene TRBJ2-5; D possibly corresponds to TRBD1 (6 bases). The CDR3 loop spans 15 amino acids. Germline CDR1 and CDR2: KGHSH and LQKENI. The V end lost 1 base, the J end lost 4 bases, and 13 bases lay between the germline ends. CDR3 nucleotide sequence: TGTGCCAGCTCACCACGTCAGGGGAAGGGAGAGACCCAGTACTTC. Amino acids: CASSPRQGKGETQYF. The full variable domain, completed using reference TRBV18 and TRBJ2-5, is NAGVMQNPRHLVRRRGQEARLRCSPMKGHSHVYWYRQLPEEGLKFMVYLQKENIIDESGMPKERFSAEFPKEGPSILRIQQVVRGDSAAYFCASSPRQGKGETQYFGPGTRLLVL.

This chain links TRBV5-1 with TRBJ1-4; D unresolved. V was pared by 1 base and J by 0 bases, with 4 bases between. Germline V gene data show CDR1 as SGHRS and CDR2 as YFSETQ. The CDR3 length is 14 residues. In DNA form, the CDR3 reads TGCGCCAGCAGCTTGCAGACAACTAATGAAAAACTGTTTTTT. Translation gives CASSLQTTNEKLFF.

Here the CDR3 reads CASSLDRGAYNEQFF. The CDR3, as DNA: TGTGCCAGTAGTCTCGACAGGGGAGCCTACAATGAGCAGTTCTTC. V is TRBV19 and J is TRBJ2-1; TRBD1 agrees at 8 bases. CDR1 is LNHDA, CDR2 SQIVND, per germline (reference sequence). CDR3 length: 15 residues. V dropped 5 bases and J dropped 2; count of bases not matched to a gene: 5.

The genes are TRBV5-1 and TRBJ1-1; tentative D call: TRBD1 (5 bases). Deletions cut 1 base from V and 1 base from J, with 11 bases between. The CDR3 spans 15 residues. The germline V gene has CDR1 SGHRS and CDR2 YFSETQ. The CDR3 spells CASSLRLGGNTEAFF. In DNA, the CDR3 is TGCGCCAGCAGCTTGAGACTCGGGGGGAACACTGAAGCTTTCTTT.

This clone was observed once. This chain uses TRBV5-1 with TRBJ2-3; tentatively, D is TRBD2 (6 bases). This CDR3 has 16 amino acids. The V gene lost 4 bases and the J gene lost 3 bases, with 18 bases spanning the gap. Germline CDR1 and CDR2: SGHRS and YFSETQ. CDR3 DNA sequence: TGCGCCAGCAGCCCTCCAACGGGAGATTTTACAGATACGCAGTATTTT. Protein: CASSPPTGDFTDTQYF.

The chain uses TRBV6-8 and TRBJ1-2; 10 bases align to TRBD1. Germline V gene data show CDR1 as MNHGY and CDR2 as SAAAGT. Trimming cost V 7 bases and J 0 bases; bases outside gene matches: 2. The CDR3 is made up of 14 amino acids. CDR3: CASTGQGPNYGYTF. The CDR3 coding sequence is TGTGCCAGCACGGGACAGGGGCCTAACTATGGCTACACCTTC.

CDR3 region: CASSPSGIGVGRNEKLFF. The CDR3 DNA reads TGTGCCAGCTCACCCTCCGGGATAGGGGTTGGGCGGAATGAAAAACTGTTTTTT. The chain is built from TRBV18 and TRBJ1-4, with D perhaps TRBD1 (5 bases). The CDR3 totals 18 residues. Germline V CDR1 and CDR2: KGHSH, LQKENI. V lost 3 bases and J 5 bases, leaving 22 bases between the germline ends.